This T cell receptor (beta chain) stems from a study of T cell clones after liver transplantation. The protocol was immunoSEQ multiplex PCR, while the TCRdb copy is restricted to in-frame clones and leaves out a portion. The sample includes roughly 12,000 clones, around 74% of them seen just once. The sequenced sample was CD8+ T cells from blood, obtained at the 22-month timepoint. This clonotype was sampled from a human patient who received a liver transplant. Some T cells may trace back to the graft donor.

The CDR3 nucleotides read TGTGCCAGCAGCGCGATTGGACAGGGACTATACGAGCAGTACTTC. Translation: CASSAIGQGLYEQYF. V and J are TRBV5-6 and TRBJ2-7; TRBD1 is a possible D gene (8 bases). The CDR3 has 15 residues. The germline V gene encodes CDR1 SGHDT and CDR2 YYEEEE. The V gene lost 4 bases and the J gene lost 4 bases, with 18 bases spanning the gap.